The source of this T cell receptor (beta chain) is a study of blood T cell repertoires in COVID-19. Across the study: The cDNA or gDNA used as material had been derived from T cells, B-cell-depleted T cells, or PBMCs.

J lost 5 bases, V lost 10 bases, and 6 bases had no gene match. This CDR3 is built from 12 residues. This table comes from immunoSEQ multiplex PCR, and its TCRdb copy is limited to in-frame clones, with some not included. The profile covers fewer than 150,000 clones, with 84% appearing a single time and approximately 9% taken by the ten largest. Source material: peripheral blood. The sequence derives from an elderly woman in a cohort sampled during active or convalescent COVID-19. The rearrangement uses TRBV5-3 and TRBJ2-7, with 10 bases matching TRBD1. TRBV5-3 is filed as an ORF, its function uncertain. This CDR3 is CAQGQGSDEQYF. DNA for the CDR3: TGTGCCCAGGGACAGGGGAGCGACGAGCAGTACTTC.